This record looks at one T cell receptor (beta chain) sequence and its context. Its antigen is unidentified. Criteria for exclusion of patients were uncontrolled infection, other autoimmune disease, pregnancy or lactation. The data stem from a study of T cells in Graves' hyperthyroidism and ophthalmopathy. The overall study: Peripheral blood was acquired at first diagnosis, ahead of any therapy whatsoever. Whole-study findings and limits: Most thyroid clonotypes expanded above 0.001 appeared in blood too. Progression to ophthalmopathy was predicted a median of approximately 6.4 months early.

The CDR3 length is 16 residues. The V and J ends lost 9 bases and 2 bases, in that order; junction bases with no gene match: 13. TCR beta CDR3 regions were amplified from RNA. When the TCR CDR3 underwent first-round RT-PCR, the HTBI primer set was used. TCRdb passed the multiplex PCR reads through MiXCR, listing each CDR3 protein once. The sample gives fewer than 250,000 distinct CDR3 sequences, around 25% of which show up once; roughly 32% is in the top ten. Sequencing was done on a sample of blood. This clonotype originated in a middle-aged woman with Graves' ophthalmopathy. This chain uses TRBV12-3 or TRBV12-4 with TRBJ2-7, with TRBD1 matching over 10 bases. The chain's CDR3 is CASQTPPGQGTYEQYF. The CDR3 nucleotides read TGTGCCAGTCAAACCCCCCCGGGACAGGGGACCTACGAGCAGTACTTC.